The sequence of this T cell receptor (beta chain) was determined in a study of blood T cell repertoires in COVID-19. Study-wide context: From T cells, B-cell-depleted T cells, or PBMCs came the material, which was cDNA or gDNA.

With 9 bases removed from V and 0 bases from J, the gap between germline ends came to 11 bases. Germline V CDR1 and CDR2: LNHDA, SQIVND (reference sequence). There are 13 residues in the CDR3. Method: immunoSEQ multiplex PCR; TCRdb's copy keeps in-frame clones and lacks some. Altogether some 97,000 clones are present, about nine tenths being singletons, with the ten largest covering about 1.7%. This chain links TRBV19 with TRBJ1-1; D call uncertain. The sequenced material came from peripheral blood. This clonotype originated in a man in his sixties with acute or convalescent COVID-19. The CDR3, as DNA: TGTGCCAGCACAGCTTCTATGAACACTGAAGCTTTCTTT. The encoded protein is CASTASMNTEAFF.